Listed below are T cell receptor beta chains from one sample, sequenced in a study of T cell responses to AZD1222 COVID-19 vaccine. Method: immunoSEQ multiplex PCR; TCRdb's copy keeps in-frame clones and lacks some. Of some 100,000 clones in the sample, 87% are singletons; the top ten hold about 3%. Sequenced material: peripheral blood, taken on day 0 of AZD1222 vaccination. Receptor source: an adult in good health. Both conserved end residues are part of each CDR3. A D gene is named only where the DNA matches it firmly. For some rows the clone size is stated as once, few or many, or as a class when expanded; others skip it.

>TRBV30|NA|NA|TRBJ2-7
CAWSAEQFHEQYF
TGTGCCTGGAGTGCGGAACAGTTCCACGAGCAGTACTTC
>TRBV16|NA|TRBD1|TRBJ2-3
CASSQGTATSTDTQYF
TGTGCCAGCAGCCAGGGGACAGCAACTAGCACAGATACGCAGTATTTT
>TRBV27|NA|NA|TRBJ1-1
CASTKGGRMNTEAFF
TGTGCCAGCACCAAAGGGGGGCGAATGAACACTGAAGCTTTCTTT
>TRBV30|NA|NA|TRBJ2-2
CAWNSGLNTGELFF
TGTGCCTGGAATTCAGGTCTGAACACCGGGGAGCTGTTTTTT
>TRBV2|NA|NA|TRBJ1-2
CASRQDLNYGYTF
TGTGCCAGCAGGCAGGATCTCAACTATGGCTACACCTTC
>TRBV6-2/TRBV6-3|NA|NA|TRBJ1-5
CASSQLTGEGDQPQHF
TGTGCCAGCAGCCAACTGACAGGTGAGGGGGATCAGCCCCAGCATTTT
>TRBV4-2|NA|NA|TRBJ2-5
CASSQDRDPVETQYF
TGTGCCAGCAGCCAAGACAGGGACCCGGTGGAGACCCAGTACTTC
>TRBV18|once|TRBD1|TRBJ1-4
CASSPQQGAEEKLFF
TGTGCCAGCTCACCACAACAGGGGGCGGAGGAAAAACTGTTTTTT
>TRBV15|NA|NA|TRBJ1-5
CATSRDLGNQPQHF
TGTGCCACCAGCAGAGATCTAGGCAATCAGCCCCAGCATTTT
>TRBV27|NA|NA|TRBJ1-1
CASSKKVSTEAFF
TGTGCCAGCAGTAAGAAGGTGTCCACTGAAGCTTTCTTT
>TRBV6-5|NA|NA|TRBJ1-4
CASSTGSATNEKLFF
TGTGCCAGCAGTACAGGGTCTGCAACTAATGAAAAACTGTTTTTT
>TRBV28|NA|TRBD2|TRBJ2-7
CASSFHLAGLSYEQYF
TGTGCCAGCAGTTTCCACCTAGCGGGGCTATCCTACGAGCAGTACTTC
>TRBV5-1|NA|NA|TRBJ2-3
CASSSTDTQYF
TGCGCCAGCAGCTCCACAGATACGCAGTATTTT
>TRBV7-9|few|TRBD2|TRBJ2-1
CASSRGGPHEQFF
TGTGCCAGCAGCCGGGGGGGCCCTCATGAGCAGTTCTTC
>TRBV5-1|NA|NA|TRBJ2-2
CASSLDAGELFF
TGCGCCAGCAGCTTGGACGCCGGGGAGCTGTTTTTT
>TRBV4-2|NA|TRBD1|TRBJ2-7
CASSQEGGQGFYEQYF
TGTGCCAGCAGCCAAGAAGGGGGACAGGGCTTTTACGAGCAGTACTTC
>TRBV5-6|NA|NA|TRBJ1-4
CASSVAGWTNEKLFF
TGTGCCAGCAGCGTAGCAGGGTGGACTAATGAAAAACTGTTTTTT
>TRBV19|NA|TRBD1|TRBJ1-1
CASRRGRTEAFF
TGTGCCAGTAGGAGGGGGCGGACTGAAGCTTTCTTT
>TRBV5-1|NA|TRBD1|TRBJ1-5
CASSPGTGTYSNQPQHF
TGCGCCAGCAGCCCCGGGACAGGGACGTATAGCAATCAGCCCCAGCATTTT
>TRBV3-1/TRBV3-2|NA|NA|TRBJ1-4
CASSQGSGFIEKLFF
TGTGCCAGCAGCCAAGGGTCAGGATTTATTGAAAAACTGTTTTTT
>TRBV27|NA|TRBD1|TRBJ1-1
CASSPFTGVAFF
TGTGCCAGCAGTCCCTTCACAGGGGTGGCTTTCTTT
>TRBV19|NA|NA|TRBJ2-5
CASSIGFGVQETQYF
TGTGCCAGTAGTATAGGGTTTGGAGTTCAAGAGACCCAGTACTTC
>TRBV6-2/TRBV6-3|NA|TRBD2|TRBJ2-2
CASSYRGGASTGELFF
TGTGCCAGCAGTTATCGCGGGGGGGCCAGCACCGGGGAGCTGTTTTTT
>TRBV6-5|NA|NA|TRBJ1-4
CASRGGTTNEKLFF
TGTGCCAGCAGAGGCGGGACCACTAATGAAAAACTGTTTTTT
>TRBV3-1/TRBV3-2|few|NA|TRBJ2-7
CASSQFGYEQYF
TGTGCCAGCAGCCAATTCGGCTACGAGCAGTACTTC
>TRBV7-9|NA|NA|TRBJ1-2
CASSPGREANYGYTF
TGTGCCAGCAGCCCCGGCCGGGAAGCTAACTATGGCTACACCTTC
>TRBV2|NA|NA|TRBJ1-3
CASSVDSGNTIYF
TGTGCCAGCAGTGTGGATTCTGGAAACACCATATATTTT
>TRBV7-2|NA|TRBD2|TRBJ2-1
CASSLGAGVNEQFF
TGTGCCAGCAGCTTAGGCGCGGGGGTTAATGAGCAGTTCTTC
>TRBV6-5|NA|TRBD1|TRBJ1-4
CASSWTGAEKLFF
TGTGCCAGCAGTTGGACAGGGGCTGAAAAACTGTTTTTT
>TRBV7-9|NA|NA|TRBJ1-3
CASSLGGGPRNTIYF
TGTGCCAGCAGCTTAGGGGGGGGCCCCCGGAACACCATATATTTT
>TRBV5-8|once|NA|TRBJ2-6
CASSSLGPRPGANVLTF
TGTGCCAGCAGTTCTCTGGGACCCCGGCCTGGGGCCAACGTCCTGACTTTC
>TRBV19|NA|NA|TRBJ1-2
CASSIRGNYGYTF
TGTGCCAGTAGTATACGCGGGAACTATGGCTACACCTTC
>TRBV3-1/TRBV3-2|NA|NA|TRBJ1-5
CASSQGVGGEPQHF
TGTGCCAGCAGCCAAGGAGTCGGCGGGGAGCCCCAGCATTTT
>TRBV7-2|NA|NA|TRBJ1-6
CASSYKWATNSPLHF
TGTGCCAGCAGCTATAAATGGGCGACCAATTCACCCCTCCACTTT
>TRBV6-5|NA|NA|TRBJ2-5
CASIGAGQETQYF
TGTGCCAGCATTGGGGCAGGGCAAGAGACCCAGTACTTC
>TRBV6-2/TRBV6-3|once|NA|TRBJ1-5
CASSLRVDNQPQHF
TGTGCCAGCAGTCTCAGGGTAGACAATCAGCCCCAGCATTTT
>TRBV4-1|NA|NA|TRBJ1-2
CASSQAGGGYTF
TGCGCCAGCAGCCAAGCCGGGGGGGGCTACACCTTC
>TRBV18|NA|NA|TRBJ1-2
CASSPPASFGYTF
TGTGCCAGCTCACCACCGGCTAGTTTCGGCTACACCTTC
>TRBV7-7|NA|TRBD2|TRBJ2-1
CASSRSGGVMINEQFF
TGTGCTAGCAGCCGTAGCGGGGGGGTAATGATCAATGAGCAGTTCTTC
>TRBV3-1/TRBV3-2|NA|NA|TRBJ2-1
CASSQTGRGEQFF
TGTGCCAGCAGCCAAACAGGGAGGGGTGAGCAGTTCTTC